Given below is one T cell receptor beta chain in context. Measured with immunoSEQ multiplex PCR; TCRdb has only the in-frame clones, and not every one. The table has hundreds of thousands of clones, over 85% seen once; the top ten hold around 2.7%. CDR1 is SGHRS, CDR2 YFSETQ, per germline. The CDR3 spans 15 residues. Trimming shortened V by 0 bases and J by 2 bases, and 10 bases separated the two germline ends. This specimen belongs to a study of blood T cell repertoires in COVID-19. Those enrolled, adults aged roughly 18 to 89 years, came from about two dozen US areas. Cohort 3 recovery required two negative PCRs, clearance, or symptom resolution.

This TCR was sampled from a man between 60 and 75 years old who had recovered from COVID-19. Sequencing was performed on PBMCs or T cells enriched from blood (not recorded which). This chain connects TRBV5-1 to TRBJ2-3, with a possible D match to TRBD2 (6 bases). CDR3 sequence: CASSLEGLNTDTQYF. CDR3 sequence (DNA): TGCGCCAGCAGCTTGGAGGGACTTAACACAGATACGCAGTATTTT.